This TCR beta chain was recovered during a study of T-cell reconstitution after alpha-beta-depleted transplantation in children. This clonotype came up many times. The target antigen is unknown. Unique molecular identifiers were used in preparing the TCRbeta library. TCRdb reanalysed the PCR reads using MiXCR and keeps one entry per CDR3 protein. The data contain 280,000 or so distinct CDR3 sequences, around 10% of them singletons. Study-wide results and limits: Several hundred expanded graft clones reportedly were the source of alpha-beta T cells about two months after transplant. Newly produced T cells mostly provided counts and TCRbeta diversity after one year, as hyperexpanded clones declined. Recipient T cells and thymic progenitors that survived gave rise to the high TCRbeta diversity observed at day 60 in some patients.

V was pared by 5 bases and J by 7 bases, with 6 bases of the junction left unmatched. This CDR3 region has 13 residues. The germline CDR1 and CDR2 sequences are SGHTA and FQGNSA. The receptor was derived from a male patient between 2 and 15 years old who had a stem cell transplant for chronic granulomatous disease, so the T cells may come from the graft donor. Sequencing was performed on peripheral blood, taken 180 days after TCRalphabeta/CD19-depleted stem cell transplant. J is TRBJ1-1 and V is TRBV7-2; TRBD1 matches 8 bases. The CDR3 region has the DNA TGTGCCAGCAGCGTAGGACAGGGCGGTGAAGCTTTCTTT. It specifies CASSVGQGGEAFF.